This is a list of T cell receptor beta chains from one sample in a study of T cells in Graves' hyperthyroidism and ophthalmopathy. TCRdb reprocessed the multiplex PCR reads via MiXCR and lists one record per CDR3 protein. The sample records 33,000 or so distinct CDR3 sequences, about 50% being singletons. The specimen was blood. All receptors come from a woman aged 45-60 years with Graves' hyperthyroidism that later progressed to Graves' ophthalmopathy. Both conserved end residues are trimmed from each CDR3. Each record gives: J gene, V gene, CDR3 protein.

j_call: TRBJ2-4; v_call: TRBV12-2; cdr3_aa: ASRLSENIQY
j_call: TRBJ2-1; v_call: TRBV3-1; cdr3_aa: ASSQDLGSGPYNEQF
j_call: TRBJ2-5; v_call: TRBV11-3; cdr3_aa: ASSPGTGWETQY
j_call: TRBJ2-7; v_call: TRBV11-2; cdr3_aa: ASSLELAGYYEQY
j_call: TRBJ1-1; v_call: TRBV30; cdr3_aa: AWSPTGGEAF
j_call: TRBJ2-5; v_call: TRBV24-1; cdr3_aa: ATSDVGLAGGIQETQY
j_call: TRBJ2-7; v_call: TRBV7-9; cdr3_aa: ASSPRQGTQYEQY
j_call: TRBJ1-1; v_call: TRBV9; cdr3_aa: ASSGPRGTEAF
j_call: TRBJ1-1; v_call: TRBV7-9; cdr3_aa: ASNYWTVGPPPLI
j_call: TRBJ1-1; v_call: TRBV5-1; cdr3_aa: ASPTGVNTEAF
j_call: TRBJ1-6; v_call: TRBV5-1; cdr3_aa: ASSHKSAVNSPLH
j_call: TRBJ1-6; v_call: TRBV20-1; cdr3_aa: SARRQSSYNSPLH
j_call: TRBJ2-7; v_call: TRBV19; cdr3_aa: ASLRSTGTGGTQY
j_call: TRBJ1-1; v_call: TRBV20-1; cdr3_aa: SARDRETEAF
j_call: TRBJ2-5; v_call: TRBV5-1; cdr3_aa: ASSSGQGKETQY
j_call: TRBJ2-5; v_call: TRBV7-7; cdr3_aa: ASSQVGAETQY
j_call: TRBJ2-2; v_call: TRBV24-1; cdr3_aa: ATSDFYEQYFGELF
j_call: TRBJ1-1; v_call: TRBV7-9; cdr3_aa: ASSLEVVNTEAF
j_call: TRBJ1-2; v_call: TRBV20-1; cdr3_aa: SASEGANYGYT
j_call: TRBJ2-2; v_call: TRBV6-1; cdr3_aa: ASSYLAGNTGRLF
j_call: TRBJ1-1; v_call: TRBV18; cdr3_aa: ASSVARVNTEAF
j_call: TRBJ1-1; v_call: TRBV9; cdr3_aa: ASSVDRGQGTEAF